This is a list of T cell receptor beta chains from one sample in a study of OX40 agonist ivuxolimab in advanced cancers. TCRdb's copy holds only in-frame clones and misses some; the assay was immunoSEQ multiplex PCR. Of about 76,000 clones in the sample, around four fifths are singletons; the top ten hold roughly 2%. The sequencing here drew on CD4+ or CD8+ T cells sorted from blood, taken in a trial of the OX40 agonist ivuxolimab. The receptors derive from an adult with an advanced solid tumor such as melanoma, head and neck, liver or kidney cancer. CDR3s include the opening cysteine and the closing phenylalanine or tryptophan. A D gene is named only where the DNA matches it firmly. Part of the rows lack a size; the others show once, few, many or a class for expanded clones.

D: -; size: -; J: TRBJ2-4; V: TRBV7-2; DNA: TGTGCCAGCAGCTCAACAGGGTCAGAAAACATTCAGTACTTC; CDR3: CASSSTGSENIQYF
D: TRBD2; size: -; J: TRBJ2-1; V: TRBV19; DNA: TGTGCCAGTCAAAGGGAGGTAGCGGGTAACAATGAGCAGTTCTTC; CDR3: CASQREVAGNNEQFF
D: -; size: -; J: TRBJ2-5; V: TRBV5-4; DNA: TGTGCCAGCAGCTTGGCGGGTGGGGGGGCCTTAGGGACCCAGTACTTC; CDR3: CASSLAGGGALGTQYF
D: -; size: -; J: TRBJ1-3; V: TRBV6-1; DNA: TGTGCCAGCAGTGTTGTGGGGATCGGAAACACCATATATTTT; CDR3: CASSVVGIGNTIYF
D: -; size: -; J: TRBJ2-3; V: TRBV4-2; DNA: TGTGCCAGCAGCCACTTTAGGGGGGGGAGCACAGATACGCAGTATTTT; CDR3: CASSHFRGGSTDTQYF
D: -; size: -; J: TRBJ2-7; V: TRBV29-1; DNA: TGCAGCGTTGAAGATGGGGGCGGACACCCTGGGACGCAGTACTTC; CDR3: CSVEDGGGHPGTQYF
D: -; size: -; J: TRBJ2-5; V: TRBV5-1; DNA: TGCGCCAGCAGCCTCGGAAGCGTGCGGCGGTACTTC; CDR3: CASSLGSVRRYF
D: -; size: once; J: TRBJ2-7; V: TRBV5-1; DNA: TGCGCCAGCAGCTTGGCGGGGGAGGCGTACGAGCAGTACTTC; CDR3: CASSLAGEAYEQYF
D: -; size: once; J: TRBJ1-3; V: TRBV28; DNA: TGTGCCAGCAGTTACTCGTTGGTGATGGGCTCTGGAAACACCATATATTTT; CDR3: CASSYSLVMGSGNTIYF
D: -; size: -; J: TRBJ2-7; V: TRBV29-1; DNA: TGCAGCGTTGAAGAGACTAGGAGTTCCTACGAGCAGTACTTC; CDR3: CSVEETRSSYEQYF
D: TRBD1; size: -; J: TRBJ2-2; V: TRBV9; DNA: TGTGCCAGCAGCCTACAGGGGATGATCGGGGGGGAGCTGTTTTTT; CDR3: CASSLQGMIGGELFF
D: -; size: -; J: TRBJ2-1; V: TRBV9; DNA: TGTGCCAGCAGTAAGGGCCTACGCTACAATGAGCAGTTCTTC; CDR3: CASSKGLRYNEQFF
D: -; size: -; J: TRBJ2-3; V: TRBV11-2; DNA: TGTGCCAGCAGACCCCCTGGGAGAGGGACAGATACGCAGTATTTT; CDR3: CASRPPGRGTDTQYF
D: TRBD2; size: -; J: TRBJ2-5; V: TRBV5-1; DNA: TGCGCCAGCAGCAGCGGACTAGCGGGGGAGAAAGAGACCCAGTACTTC; CDR3: CASSSGLAGEKETQYF
D: -; size: -; J: TRBJ1-1; V: TRBV28; DNA: TGTGCCAGCAGTCTGTCACAGGAGGACACTGAAGCTTTCTTT; CDR3: CASSLSQEDTEAFF
D: TRBD2; size: -; J: TRBJ2-7; V: TRBV7-2; DNA: TGTGCCAGCAGCTTAGCTAGCGGGAGAAACGAGCAGTACTTC; CDR3: CASSLASGRNEQYF
D: -; size: -; J: TRBJ1-2; V: TRBV6-5; DNA: TGTGCCAGCATCAACCCCCGGGACAAGAACTATGGCTACACCTTC; CDR3: CASINPRDKNYGYTF